This record covers a single T cell receptor beta chain. Its antigen remains unidentified. The sample originates from a study of hypomethylating agent response in myelodysplastic syndrome. Overall study context: Patients with myelodysplastic syndrome were 9 male and 2 female.

Assay: immunoSEQ multiplex PCR; the TCRdb copy retains only in-frame clones and omits some. The table includes some 3,500 clones, around 82% detected once. The CDR3 has 17 amino acids. The junction had 10 bases not matched to a gene; V was cut back by 1 base and J by 10 bases. Germline assignment: CDR1 SGHAT and CDR2 FQNNGV. Bulk bone marrow was analyzed without sorting T-cell subsets. Study results and limitations: Shared GLIPH2 clusters possibly recognizing novel MDS antigens remain unconfirmed.

The receptor was isolated from a human donor with myelodysplastic syndrome. This chain uses TRBV11-2 with TRBJ1-4, with TRBD1 matching over 12 bases. The sample in question was bone marrow, obtained before or after starting hypomethylating agent treatment for myelodysplastic syndrome (not recorded which). DNA of the CDR3: TGTGCCAGCAGCTTAGTGCTCCCGGGACAGGGGGCTATAAAACTGTTTTTT. Protein: CASSLVLPGQGAIKLFF.